These T cell receptor beta chains were read from a single sample in a study of blood T cell repertoires in COVID-19. Libraries were prepared by immunoSEQ multiplex PCR; TCRdb keeps only in-frame clonotypes and omits some of them. This sample yields some 120,000 clones, of which about 85% are seen a single time; around 3.2% belongs to the top ten. Source material: peripheral blood. The receptors shown here come from a woman of 80 years or more with COVID-19, enrolled during active disease. CDR3s include the opening cysteine and the closing phenylalanine or tryptophan. Each record gives: J gene, CDR3 length, D gene, V gene, clone size, CDR3 DNA, CDR3 protein. The D gene is left open where the match is weak. Clone size is not always given. Where it is, it says once, few, many or a class for expanded clones.

TRBJ2-3 | 15 | TRBD2 | TRBV7-3 | once | TGTGCCAGCAGCTTAGCGGGAGGGGGTGCAGATACGCAGTATTTT | CASSLAGGGADTQYF
TRBJ2-1 | 14 | NA | TRBV11-3 | NA | TGTGCCAGCAGCCGCAGGGACTCCTACAATGAGCAGTTCTTC | CASSRRDSYNEQFF
TRBJ1-2 | 15 | NA | TRBV7-9 | few | TGTGCCAGCAGCCCCGGACAGACTTCAAACTATGGCTACACCTTC | CASSPGQTSNYGYTF
TRBJ2-1 | 11 | NA | TRBV11-2 | NA | TGTGCCAGCAGCTTCGGGAATGAGCAGTTCTTC | CASSFGNEQFF
TRBJ1-1 | 14 | NA | TRBV5-1 | NA | TGCGCCAGCAGCCTCGGACACTGGAACACTGAAGCTTTCTTT | CASSLGHWNTEAFF
TRBJ2-1 | 14 | NA | TRBV7-8 | NA | TGTGCCAGCAGCTTAGCAGAGGGCCGCACTGAGCAGTTCTTC | CASSLAEGRTEQFF
TRBJ1-4 | 13 | NA | TRBV7-2 | NA | TGTGCCAGCAGCTTATCGGGAAATGAAAAACTGTTTTTT | CASSLSGNEKLFF
TRBJ2-1 | 16 | TRBD2 | TRBV19 | NA | TGTGCCAGTAGTATAGGGGCGGGAGGACCCTACAATGAGCAGTTCTTC | CASSIGAGGPYNEQFF
TRBJ2-3 | 16 | TRBD2 | TRBV10-3 | NA | TGTGCCATCAGTGAGTCGAGTCAGGGTAGCGGGGATACGCAGTATTTT | CAISESSQGSGDTQYF
TRBJ2-7 | 15 | TRBD2 | TRBV6-1 | NA | TGTGCCAGCAGTGAAAGTAGCGGGAGTTTCTACGAGCAGTACTTC | CASSESSGSFYEQYF
TRBJ2-5 | 17 | TRBD2 | TRBV2 | NA | TGTGCCAGCAGTGGAGTCCCGCCGACTAGCGGGGTTGAGACCCAGTACTTC | CASSGVPPTSGVETQYF
TRBJ1-2 | 15 | NA | TRBV18 | NA | TGTGCCAGCTCACCCGAGGGGGTCCCTAACTATGGCTACACCTTC | CASSPEGVPNYGYTF
TRBJ1-1 | 17 | NA | TRBV7-6 | NA | TGTGCCAGCAGCTTAGCGTCGGCAGGGGTCCCCAGCACTGAAGCTTTCTTT | CASSLASAGVPSTEAFF
TRBJ2-6 | 16 | TRBD2 | TRBV28 | NA | TGTGCCAGCAGCCTTGCGGGGGGAACTGGGGCCAACGTCCTGACTTTC | CASSLAGGTGANVLTF
TRBJ2-5 | 17 | TRBD2 | TRBV5-1 | NA | TGCGCCAGCAGCTTGGGACTAGCGGGATCCACGCTCGAGACCCAGTACTTC | CASSLGLAGSTLETQYF
TRBJ2-1 | 16 | TRBD2 | TRBV4-2 | NA | TGTGCCAGCAGCCAAGTCGGTAGCGGGAACTACAATGAGCAGTTCTTC | CASSQVGSGNYNEQFF
TRBJ2-7 | 15 | TRBD1 | TRBV5-1 | NA | TGCGCCAGCAGCTCAGGGACAGTCTACTCCTACGAGCAGTACTTC | CASSSGTVYSYEQYF
TRBJ2-5 | 16 | TRBD2 | TRBV15 | NA | TGTGCCACCAGCAGAGACCCAGCGGGAGGGCAAGAGACCCAGTACTTC | CATSRDPAGGQETQYF
TRBJ2-2 | 14 | NA | TRBV28 | NA | TGTGCCACAACGACCATCCGGGACACCGGGGAGCTGTTTTTT | CATTTIRDTGELFF
TRBJ1-4 | 14 | TRBD1 | TRBV5-1 | NA | TGCGCCAGCAGCTTAGGACAGGGACGTGAAAAACTGTTTTTT | CASSLGQGREKLFF
TRBJ2-7 | 14 | TRBD2 | TRBV5-1 | NA | TGCGCCAGCACCCCGGGACTAGCGGGATACGAGCAGTACTTC | CASTPGLAGYEQYF
TRBJ2-5 | 15 | TRBD2 | TRBV28 | NA | TGTGCCAGCAGTGGGGGCGGGGGGGGCCAAGAGACCCAGTACTTC | CASSGGGGGQETQYF
TRBJ1-5 | 14 | TRBD1 | TRBV6-5 | NA | TGTGCCAGCACCCTAGGGGACAGAAATCAGCCCCAGCATTTT | CASTLGDRNQPQHF
TRBJ1-3 | 14 | TRBD1 | TRBV5-6 | NA | TGTGCCAGCAGCTCGGGACAGCCAGGAAACACCATATATTTT | CASSSGQPGNTIYF
TRBJ1-1 | 13 | NA | TRBV5-1 | NA | TGCGCCAGCAGCATCGGTCCTAACACTGAAGCTTTCTTT | CASSIGPNTEAFF
TRBJ2-3 | 16 | TRBD2 | TRBV15 | few | TGTGCCACCAGCAGAACTAGCGTTTCTAGCACAGATACGCAGTATTTT | CATSRTSVSSTDTQYF
TRBJ1-6 | 15 | NA | TRBV4-3 | NA | TGCGCCAGCAGCCAAGACGAGCCCTCCATTTCACCCCTCCACTTT | CASSQDEPSISPLHF
TRBJ1-1 | 14 | NA | TRBV6-5 | NA | TGTGCCAGCAGTTACGGGGCCCTGAACACTGAAGCTTTCTTT | CASSYGALNTEAFF
TRBJ1-1 | 13 | NA | TRBV5-1 | NA | TGCGCCAGCAGCTTGGCCTGGCAGGGGGAAGCTTTCTTT | CASSLAWQGEAFF
TRBJ1-5 | 15 | TRBD1 | TRBV28 | NA | TGTGCCAGCAGCCAACCCGACAGGGAGAATCAGCCCCAGCATTTT | CASSQPDRENQPQHF
TRBJ2-1 | 18 | TRBD1 | TRBV18 | NA | TGTGCCAGCTCACCATCAATAATGACAGGGCTCTCCTACAATGAGCAGTTCTTC | CASSPSIMTGLSYNEQFF
TRBJ2-5 | 13 | NA | TRBV6-5 | NA | TGTGCCAGCAGCGTAAGCGGCCAAGAGACCCAGTACTTC | CASSVSGQETQYF
TRBJ2-3 | 14 | NA | TRBV7-2 | NA | TGTGCCAGCAGCTTGACTAGACCCAGAGATACGCAGTATTTT | CASSLTRPRDTQYF
TRBJ2-3 | 19 | TRBD2 | TRBV3-1/TRBV3-2 | NA | TGTGCCAGCAGCCAAGCTCCAGCGGGAGGGCCCCGCAGCACAGATACGCAGTATTTT | CASSQAPAGGPRSTDTQYF
TRBJ1-5 | 15 | TRBD1 | TRBV28 | NA | TGTGCCAGCAGTAACACAGGGGGCGCGAAACAGCCCCAGCATTTT | CASSNTGGAKQPQHF
TRBJ2-5 | 19 | TRBD1 | TRBV28 | NA | TGTGCCAGCAGTGAGGGGTTGTGGGACAGGGGTAACCTCCAAGAGACCCAGTACTTC | CASSEGLWDRGNLQETQYF
TRBJ2-7 | 8 | NA | TRBV18 | few | TGTGCCAGCCCGGGTCAGTACTTC | CASPGQYF
TRBJ1-3 | 14 | NA | TRBV6-5 | NA | TGTGCCAGCAGCCCCCCGCAGGGGGGAAACACCATATATTTT | CASSPPQGGNTIYF
TRBJ2-1 | 14 | TRBD2 | TRBV28 | NA | TGTGCCAGCCTTATGGGGACTAGCGGGACCCAGCAGTTCTTC | CASLMGTSGTQQFF
TRBJ2-6 | 17 | TRBD2 | TRBV19 | NA | TGTGCCAGTAGTATCGGGGGGAGTATCTCTGGGGCCAACGTCCTGACTTTC | CASSIGGSISGANVLTF
TRBJ1-1 | 13 | TRBD1 | TRBV29-1 | few | TGCAGCGTTGAACAGGGGGGCGCCGCGGCAGCTTTCTTT | CSVEQGGAAAAFF
TRBJ2-7 | 15 | NA | TRBV11-3 | few | TGTGCCAGCAGCAATAGCGGCACCACATCCTACGAGCAGTACTTC | CASSNSGTTSYEQYF
TRBJ2-5 | 11 | NA | TRBV6-4 | NA | TGTGCCAGCAGTACTGGGAGGACCCAGTACTTC | CASSTGRTQYF
TRBJ1-5 | 14 | NA | TRBV28 | NA | TGTGCCAGCAGTGCCGTACGTCCTCAGGAGCCCCAGCATTTT | CASSAVRPQEPQHF
TRBJ2-7 | 16 | NA | TRBV6-6 | NA | TGTGCCAGCAGTTACTCGAGGGATTTTACATCCTACGAGCAGTACTTC | CASSYSRDFTSYEQYF
TRBJ2-7 | 12 | NA | TRBV11-2 | NA | TGTGCCAGCAGCTTATCGTATCCCGAGCAGTACTTC | CASSLSYPEQYF
TRBJ2-4 | 13 | NA | TRBV6-5 | NA | TGTGCCAGCAGTATCACGGTTGAGAACATTCAGTACTTC | CASSITVENIQYF
TRBJ2-3 | 12 | NA | TRBV5-1 | NA | TGCGCCAGTCGAAGTACCGGGGATACGCAGTATTTT | CASRSTGDTQYF
TRBJ2-1 | 16 | TRBD1 | TRBV6-6 | NA | TGTGCCAGCAGTTACTCCGGACAGGGGTCAGCCAATGAGCAGTTCTTC | CASSYSGQGSANEQFF
TRBJ1-1 | 15 | TRBD1 | TRBV19 | once | TGTGCCAGTAGTATAGATCGATTGGGGACAGCCAAAGCTTTCTTT | CASSIDRLGTAKAFF
TRBJ1-5 | 16 | NA | TRBV12-1 | NA | TGTGCCAGCAGCTACCCGACAGGGGAAAACAATCAGCCCCAGCATTTT | CASSYPTGENNQPQHF
TRBJ2-7 | 13 | NA | TRBV5-1 | NA | TGCGCCAGCAGCTTGGCCCCTGGGGAGGAGCAGTACTTC | CASSLAPGEEQYF
TRBJ1-1 | 13 | NA | TRBV10-3 | NA | TGTGCCATCAGCGAGACAGGTCGGACTGAAGCTTTCTTT | CAISETGRTEAFF
TRBJ2-3 | 18 | TRBD2 | TRBV5-1 | once | TGCGCCAGCAGCTTCCTGGTAGCGGGAGTATCTGGCACAGATACGCAGTATTTT | CASSFLVAGVSGTDTQYF
TRBJ2-1 | 16 | TRBD2 | TRBV10-3 | NA | TGTGCCATCAGTGGTTATAGCGGGAGGGCCGTCAATGAGCAGTTCTTC | CAISGYSGRAVNEQFF
TRBJ1-1 | 13 | NA | TRBV28 | NA | TGTGCCAGCAGTTTGGGACAGAACACTGAAGCTTTCTTT | CASSLGQNTEAFF
TRBJ2-5 | 14 | TRBD1 | TRBV29-1 | NA | TGCAGCGTCTCGGACAGGAGAGACCAAGAGACCCAGTACTTC | CSVSDRRDQETQYF
TRBJ1-2 | 12 | NA | TRBV25-1 | once | TGTGCCAGCAGTCCAGGGAACTATGGCTACACCTTC | CASSPGNYGYTF
TRBJ1-1 | 16 | NA | TRBV19 | once | TGTGCCAGTAGTATATTGAATGGACAGATAAACACTGAAGCTTTCTTT | CASSILNGQINTEAFF
TRBJ2-3 | 15 | NA | TRBV27 | NA | TGTGCCAGCAGTTTAGGGCTAGCGTCCACAGATACGCAGTATTTT | CASSLGLASTDTQYF